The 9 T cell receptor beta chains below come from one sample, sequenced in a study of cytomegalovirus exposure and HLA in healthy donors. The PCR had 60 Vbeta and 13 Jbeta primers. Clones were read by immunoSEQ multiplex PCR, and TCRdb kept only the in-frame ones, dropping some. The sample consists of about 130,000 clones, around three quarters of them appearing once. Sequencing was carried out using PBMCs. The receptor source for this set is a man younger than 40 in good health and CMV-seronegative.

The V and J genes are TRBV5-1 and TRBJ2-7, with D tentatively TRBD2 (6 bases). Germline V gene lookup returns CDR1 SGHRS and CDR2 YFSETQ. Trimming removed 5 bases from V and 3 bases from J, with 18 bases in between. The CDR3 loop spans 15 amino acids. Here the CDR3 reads CASRKASEGLYEQYF. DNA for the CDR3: TGCGCCAGCAGGAAGGCTAGCGAGGGACTCTACGAGCAGTACTTC.

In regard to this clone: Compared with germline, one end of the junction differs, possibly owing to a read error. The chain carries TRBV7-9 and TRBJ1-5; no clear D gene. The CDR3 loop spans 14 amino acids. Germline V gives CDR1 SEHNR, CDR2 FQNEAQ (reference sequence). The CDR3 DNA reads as TGTGCCAGCAGCTTAGCGAGCGGCAATCAGCCCCAGAATTTT. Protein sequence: CASSLASGNQPQNF.

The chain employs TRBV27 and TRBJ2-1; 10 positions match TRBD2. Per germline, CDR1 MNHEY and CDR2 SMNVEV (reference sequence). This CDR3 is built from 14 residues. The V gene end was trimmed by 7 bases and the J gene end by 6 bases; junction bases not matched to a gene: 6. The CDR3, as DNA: TGTGCCAGCAATAGCGGGAGGATTTCCAATGAGCAGTTCTTC. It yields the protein CASNSGRISNEQFF.

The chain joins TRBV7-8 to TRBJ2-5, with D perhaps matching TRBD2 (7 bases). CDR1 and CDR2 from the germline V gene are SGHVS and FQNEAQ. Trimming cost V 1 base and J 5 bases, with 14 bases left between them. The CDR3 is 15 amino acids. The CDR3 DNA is TGTGCCAGCAGCTTAGGCGCAGGGGAGGGTGAGACCCAGTACTTC. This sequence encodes CASSLGAGEGETQYF.

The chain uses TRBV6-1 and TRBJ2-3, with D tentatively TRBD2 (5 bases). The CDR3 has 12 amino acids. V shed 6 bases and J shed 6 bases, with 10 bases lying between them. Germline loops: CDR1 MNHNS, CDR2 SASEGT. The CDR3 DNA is TGTGCCAGCAGGATTAGCGTTGATACGCAGTATTTT. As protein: CASRISVDTQYF.

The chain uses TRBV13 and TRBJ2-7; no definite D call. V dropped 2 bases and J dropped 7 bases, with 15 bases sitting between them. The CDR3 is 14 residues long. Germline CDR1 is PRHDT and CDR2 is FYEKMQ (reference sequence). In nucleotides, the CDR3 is TGTGCCAGCAGCTTAACGTCAGGTGAACGGGAGCAGTACTTC. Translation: CASSLTSGEREQYF.

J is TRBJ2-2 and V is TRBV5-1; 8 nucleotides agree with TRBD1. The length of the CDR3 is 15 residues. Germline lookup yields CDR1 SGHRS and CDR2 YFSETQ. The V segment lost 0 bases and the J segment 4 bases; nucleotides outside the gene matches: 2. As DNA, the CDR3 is TGCGCCAGCAGCTTGGTTACAGGGGGCACCGGGGAGCTGTTTTTT. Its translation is CASSLVTGGTGELFF.

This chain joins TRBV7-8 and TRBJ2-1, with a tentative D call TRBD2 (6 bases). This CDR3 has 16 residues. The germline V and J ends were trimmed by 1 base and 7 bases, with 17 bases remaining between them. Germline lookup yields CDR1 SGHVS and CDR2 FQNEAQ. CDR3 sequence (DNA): TGTGCCAGCAGCTTAGTTTTGGCGGGGTCATGGAATGAGCAGTTCTTC. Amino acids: CASSLVLAGSWNEQFF.

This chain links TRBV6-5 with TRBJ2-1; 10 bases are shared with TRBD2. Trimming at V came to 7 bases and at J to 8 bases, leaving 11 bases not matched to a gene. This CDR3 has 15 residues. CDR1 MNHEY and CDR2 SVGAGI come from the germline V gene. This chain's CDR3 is CASKASGSFVYEQFF. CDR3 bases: TGTGCCAGCAAGGCTAGCGGGAGCTTCGTATATGAGCAGTTCTTC.